These T cell receptor beta chains were read from a single sample in a study of OX40 agonist ivuxolimab in advanced cancers. Produced via immunoSEQ multiplex PCR; TCRdb's table is partial and in-frame only. The sample gives 35,000 to 40,000 clones, around 87% of which show up once; 2.4% is in the top ten. This specimen consisted of CD4+ or CD8+ T cells sorted from blood, obtained in a trial of the OX40 agonist ivuxolimab. These receptors were collected from an adult with an advanced solid tumor such as melanoma, head and neck, liver or kidney cancer. Both conserved end residues are part of each CDR3. The D gene is left open where the match is weak. A row's size may be missing; if present it is once, few, many or a size class.

clone_size,v_call,j_call,d_call,cdr3_aa,cdr3_nt
-,TRBV29-1,TRBJ2-7,-,CSVASGTTYEQYF,TGCAGCGTTGCGTCCGGGACAACCTACGAGCAGTACTTC
-,TRBV19,TRBJ1-1,-,CASSQKVNTEAFF,TGTGCCAGTAGCCAAAAAGTGAACACTGAAGCTTTCTTT
few,TRBV9,TRBJ2-7,-,CASSVAATGLYEQYF,TGTGCCAGCAGCGTAGCAGCGACAGGCCTCTACGAGCAGTACTTC
-,TRBV2,TRBJ2-1,TRBD2,CASKASGDYNEQFF,TGTGCCAGCAAGGCTAGCGGGGACTACAATGAGCAGTTCTTC
-,TRBV6-1,TRBJ1-4,-,CASSGGRAGEEKLFF,TGTGCCAGCAGTGGGGGGCGCGCAGGGGAAGAAAAACTGTTTTTT
-,TRBV11-2,TRBJ1-2,-,CASSLGAFGYTF,TGTGCCAGCAGCTTAGGGGCATTTGGCTACACCTTC
-,TRBV10-2,TRBJ1-6,-,CASSESRIGGNSPLHF,TGCGCCAGCAGTGAGTCGAGGATAGGAGGTAATTCACCCCTCCACTTT
-,TRBV5-6,TRBJ2-1,-,CASSWTESYNEQFF,TGTGCCAGCAGCTGGACAGAATCCTACAATGAGCAGTTCTTC
-,TRBV25-1,TRBJ2-7,-,CASSSRGEEQYF,TGTGCCAGCAGTAGTCGAGGGGAAGAGCAGTACTTC
once,TRBV5-1,TRBJ1-1,-,CASRAGFGPNTEAFF,TGCGCCAGCCGGGCTGGGTTCGGGCCGAACACTGAAGCTTTCTTT
-,TRBV5-1,TRBJ2-5,-,CASSDRDGLFGTQYF,TGCGCCAGCAGCGATCGGGACGGATTATTCGGGACCCAGTACTTC
-,TRBV7-3,TRBJ2-1,TRBD2,CASSLTLVAGSEQFF,TGTGCCAGCAGCCTTACTTTGGTAGCGGGGTCCGAGCAGTTCTTC
-,TRBV9,TRBJ2-3,TRBD2,CASSVGSGGAPDTQYF,TGTGCCAGCAGCGTAGGTAGCGGGGGGGCCCCAGATACGCAGTATTTT
-,TRBV5-4,TRBJ1-2,-,CASSPVGALSSSTF,TGTGCCAGCAGCCCGGTAGGGGCCCTTAGTAGTAGCACCTTC
-,TRBV30,TRBJ2-2,TRBD1,CAWKDRGNPGELFF,TGTGCCTGGAAAGACAGGGGTAATCCCGGGGAGCTGTTTTTT
-,TRBV6-5,TRBJ1-1,-,CASRGPTEAFF,TGTGCCAGCAGGGGGCCCACTGAAGCTTTCTTT
-,TRBV27,TRBJ1-1,TRBD1,CASSAGQGGNTEAFF,TGTGCCAGCAGTGCCGGACAGGGTGGGAACACTGAAGCTTTCTTT
-,TRBV11-2,TRBJ2-1,-,CASSFIRVEQTRRVNEQFF,TGTGCCAGCAGCTTCATCCGGGTCGAACAAACCCGGCGCGTCAATGAGCAGTTCTTC
-,TRBV5-1,TRBJ2-6,-,CASSLGAGWGANVLTF,TGCGCCAGCAGCTTGGGCGCAGGGTGGGGGGCCAACGTCCTGACTTTC
-,TRBV2,TRBJ2-3,TRBD1,CASSGAQGAADTQYF,TGTGCCAGCAGTGGGGCACAGGGGGCGGCAGATACGCAGTATTTT
-,TRBV7-6,TRBJ2-2,-,CASSLAARMTGELFF,TGTGCCAGCAGCTTAGCGGCCAGGATGACCGGGGAGCTGTTTTTT
-,TRBV7-8,TRBJ1-5,-,CASSIQPQGSNQPQHF,TGTGCCAGCAGTATCCAACCACAGGGAAGCAATCAGCCCCAGCATTTT
-,TRBV9,TRBJ2-7,-,CASSVASRGYHFYEQYF,TGTGCCAGCAGCGTAGCCAGTCGGGGGTATCACTTCTACGAGCAGTACTTC
-,TRBV7-6,TRBJ2-7,TRBD1,CASSLTGTGVREQYF,TGTGCCAGCAGCTTAACCGGGACAGGTGTAAGGGAGCAGTACTTC
once,TRBV7-6,TRBJ1-3,-,CASSLGRNTIYF,TGTGCCAGCAGCTTAGGGAGAAACACCATATATTTT
-,TRBV15,TRBJ2-2,TRBD1,CATSREPGTGNTGELFF,TGTGCCACCAGCAGAGAGCCCGGGACAGGGAACACCGGGGAGCTGTTTTTT
-,TRBV4-3,TRBJ1-4,-,CASSQDRRGAGEKLFF,TGCGCCAGCAGCCAAGATCGACGGGGGGCTGGTGAAAAACTGTTTTTT
-,TRBV7-2,TRBJ2-3,-,CASSFSLADTQYF,TGTGCCAGCAGCTTCTCCCTTGCAGATACGCAGTATTTT
-,TRBV18,TRBJ2-3,TRBD2,CASSRGGLRTDTQYF,TGTGCCAGCTCCCGGGGGGGGCTTCGCACAGATACGCAGTATTTT
-,TRBV7-2,TRBJ1-5,-,CASSALYGQPQHF,TGTGCCAGCAGCGCCCTATACGGTCAGCCCCAGCATTTT
-,TRBV5-4,TRBJ1-5,TRBD1,CASSLGPGQGASQHF,TGTGCCAGCAGCTTGGGGCCGGGACAGGGGGCCTCCCAGCATTTT
-,TRBV4-2,TRBJ2-5,-,CASSQEWRQETQYF,TGTGCCAGCAGCCAAGAATGGCGGCAAGAGACCCAGTACTTC
-,TRBV2,TRBJ1-4,-,CASSEARGGELFF,TGTGCCAGCAGTGAAGCAAGAGGTGGGGAACTGTTTTTT
-,TRBV7-6,TRBJ1-1,-,CASSHHPGGPGTEAFF,TGTGCCAGCAGCCATCACCCCGGGGGTCCGGGGACTGAAGCTTTCTTT
-,TRBV7-9,TRBJ1-5,-,CASSLVGLTQHF,TGTGCCAGCAGCTTAGTGGGCCTCACCCAGCATTTT
-,TRBV7-9,TRBJ1-2,-,CASSLAEAGNYGYTF,TGTGCCAGCAGCTTAGCGGAGGCGGGAAACTATGGCTACACCTTC
-,TRBV6-1,TRBJ2-7,TRBD1,CASSSNPGQIIGYF,TGTGCCAGCAGCTCGAACCCGGGACAGATAATTGGGTACTTC
-,TRBV13,TRBJ2-7,TRBD2,CASSSLFRGGPYEQYF,TGTGCCAGCAGCTCCCTCTTCCGGGGGGGCCCCTACGAGCAGTACTTC
-,TRBV7-9,TRBJ1-4,-,CASSRGATNEKLFF,TGTGCCAGCAGCCGGGGGGCAACTAATGAAAAACTGTTTTTT
-,TRBV11-2,TRBJ2-7,TRBD1,CASSFNRGSWYEQYF,TGTGCCAGCAGCTTCAACAGGGGAAGTTGGTACGAGCAGTACTTC
once,TRBV29-1,TRBJ1-2,-,CSVEVVGGGYTF,TGCAGCGTTGAAGTGGTAGGCGGAGGCTACACCTTC
-,TRBV7-2,TRBJ2-3,-,CATRGGWTDTQYF,TGTGCCACCAGGGGGGGGTGGACAGATACGCAGTATTTT
-,TRBV11-2,TRBJ1-2,TRBD1,CASSRQGDGYTF,TGTGCCAGCAGCCGACAGGGAGATGGCTACACCTTC
-,TRBV7-9,TRBJ1-1,-,CASSLALVKNTEAFF,TGTGCCAGCAGCTTAGCGCTAGTAAAGAACACTGAAGCTTTCTTT
-,TRBV7-8,TRBJ1-1,-,CASSPRTYGAFF,TGTGCCAGCAGCCCTAGGACTTATGGAGCTTTCTTT
-,TRBV4-1,TRBJ1-2,-,CASSQDQGGPYGYTF,TGCGCCAGCAGCCAAGATCAAGGGGGTCCCTATGGCTACACCTTC
-,TRBV7-2,TRBJ2-3,-,CASSSNSGDTQYF,TGTGCCAGCAGCTCGAACAGCGGGGATACGCAGTATTTT
-,TRBV18,TRBJ2-3,TRBD1,CASSPGGSTDTQYF,TGTGCCAGCTCGCCAGGGGGCTCCACAGATACGCAGTATTTT
once,TRBV2,TRBJ2-2,TRBD2,CASQFLAGGTGELFF,TGTGCCAGCCAGTTTCTAGCGGGGGGCACCGGGGAGCTGTTTTTT